This T cell receptor (beta chain) was sequenced in a study of T cell changes during pregnancy in multiple sclerosis. Germline CDR1 SGHRS, CDR2 YFSETQ. The CDR3 runs to 16 residues. V was pared by 0 bases and J by 1 base, with 10 bases between. Generated by immunoSEQ multiplex PCR, the TCRdb table keeps only in-frame clones and is missing some. The data contain tens of thousands of clones, approximately 91% of them singletons. The V and J genes are TRBV5-1 and TRBJ2-2; D unresolved. This clonotype was obtained from a female donor in good health, enrolled as a control in a pregnancy study. The sample was CD4+ T cells from peripheral blood mononuclear cells, taken after pregnancy. CDR3 in DNA: TGCGCCAGCAGCTTGGAATTGGGCGAGAACACCGGGGAGCTGTTTTTT. As protein: CASSLELGENTGELFF.